This T cell receptor beta chain comes out of a study of blood T cells in healthy people across ages. This clonotype was counted ten times or more. The antigen remains undetermined. This CDR3 is built from 14 residues. Germline assignment: CDR1 MGHRA and CDR2 YSYEKL. Trimming took 3 bases from V and 4 from J, leaving 12 bases between them. The study drew donors from healthy Caucasian individuals in Russia aged about 6 to 95. The authors drew around 9.3 milliliters of peripheral blood from each donor. A second roughly 7 to 11 cycle PCR used barcoded and J-beta primers. Every molecule of cDNA carried a tag from a template-switch adaptor with 12 random nucleotides. TCRdb fed the 5' RACE reads into MiXCR, producing one record per CDR3 protein. Of 700,000 or so distinct CDR3 sequences in the sample, around 41% were seen once. Whole-study results and caveats: Versus aged donors, long-lived donors had higher diversity and more naive CD4+ cells.

This TCR derives from an older man in good health. The V gene is TRBV4-1, the J gene TRBJ2-5; no firm D call. Specimen: blood. CDR3 DNA sequence: TGCGCCAGCAGCCAGGGCTACCAAAGAGAGACCCAGTACTTC. Translation: CASSQGYQRETQYF.